What follows are 13 T cell receptor beta chains derived from one specimen sequenced in a study of cytomegalovirus exposure and HLA in healthy donors (dated by TCRdb to the late 2010s). The library was prepared using the immunoSEQ multiplex PCR assay. TCRdb stores this immuneACCESS table with in-frame sequences only. Part of the clones is absent; in the studies checked, under half of the shortfall reflects unresolved V genes, and no reason is known for the rest. For this sample there are under 200,000 clones; 86% appear just once. The top ten constitute around 2.4% of the sample. Sequenced material: PBMCs. Receptors originate from a woman in her late teens or twenties in good health and CMV-seronegative.

The V call is TRBV14, the J call TRBJ1-1; TRBD1 matches 7 bases. Germline assignment: CDR1 SGHDN and CDR2 FVKESK. V dropped 4 bases and J dropped 14; count of bases not matched to a gene: 13. This CDR3 comprises 13 residues. CDR3 sequence: CASSPVRGGVLFF. DNA for the CDR3: TGTGCCAGCAGCCCAGTACGAGGGGGCGTTCTGTTCTTT. The full variable domain, rest sourced from reference TRBV14 and TRBJ1-1, is EAGVTQFPSHSVIEKGQTVTLRCDPISGHDNLYWYRRVMGKEIKFLLHFVKESKQDESGMPNNRFLAERTGGTYSTLKVQPAELEDSGVYFCASSPVRGGVLFFGQGTRLTVV.

Here the CDR3 reads CASSQALTGSQETQYF. For the CDR3, the DNA is TGCGCCAGCAGCCAAGCCCTTACAGGGAGCCAAGAGACCCAGTACTTC. The rearrangement links TRBV4-1 to TRBJ2-5, with D possibly matching TRBD1 (6 bases). The CDR3 spans 16 residues. The germline CDR1 and CDR2 sequences are MGHRA and YSYEKL. The V end was cut by 1 base, the J end by 1 base, with 13 bases between.

The V gene is TRBV27, the J gene TRBJ2-7, with TRBD1 as a possible D gene (6 bases). The germline V and J ends were trimmed by 5 bases and 5 bases, with 28 bases remaining between them. Germline V lookup: CDR1 MNHEY, CDR2 SMNVEV (reference sequence). CDR3 size: 18 residues. The CDR3 protein is CASSATLLVSRGWDEQYF. In DNA form, the CDR3 reads TGTGCCAGCAGTGCAACACTGCTTGTGAGCAGGGGTTGGGACGAGCAGTACTTC.

The chain couples TRBV7-3 to TRBJ2-3, with 10 bases matching TRBD2. The CDR3 is made up of 13 amino acids. Losses at the gene ends were 4 bases for V and 10 bases for J; bases not matched to a gene: 5. Germline CDR1 reads SGHTA; CDR2 reads FQGTGA. The CDR3 loop is CASSSGLAGAQYF. The CDR3 DNA is TGTGCCAGCAGCTCAGGCCTAGCGGGGGCGCAGTATTTT.

This clone appeared once. The chain links TRBV18 to TRBJ2-1, with 12 bases aligning to TRBD2. After removal of 3 bases from V and 9 bases from J, the junction contained 6 bases not matched to a gene. The length of the CDR3 is 15 residues. Germline loops: CDR1 KGHSH, CDR2 LQKENI. The CDR3 bases are TGTGCCAGCTCACCTCCTCTAGCGGGAGGGGGTGAGCAGTTCTTC. Its translation: CASSPPLAGGGEQFF.

This chain connects TRBV5-1 to TRBJ2-3; possible D gene TRBD2, 5 bases. The CDR3 spans 17 residues. Trimming cost V 5 bases and J 2 bases, with 21 bases left between them. Germline V gene lookup returns CDR1 SGHRS and CDR2 YFSETQ. The CDR3 spells CASRLASRGYITDTQYF. The CDR3 nucleotides are TGCGCCAGCAGGTTAGCTTCGAGAGGGTATATCACAGATACGCAGTATTTT.

The chain has TRBV19 and TRBJ1-1; D not resolved. With 5 bases removed from V and 4 bases from J, the gap between germline ends came to 5 bases. Germline V gene lookup returns CDR1 LNHDA and CDR2 SQIVND (reference sequence). This CDR3 region has 11 residues. The CDR3 nucleotides are TGTGCCAGTAGTTCCTTCACTGAAGCTTTCTTT. Residues: CASSSFTEAFF.

The chain recombines TRBV5-6 with TRBJ2-3; 8 positions match TRBD1. This CDR3 contains 15 residues. Germline V gene data show CDR1 as SGHDT and CDR2 as YYEEEE. V shed 4 bases and J 5 bases; nucleotides not matched to a gene: 9. This CDR3 is CASSHDRGQKDTQYF. The DNA for the CDR3 is TGTGCCAGCAGCCACGACAGGGGACAAAAAGATACGCAGTATTTT.

The rearrangement links TRBV7-9 to TRBJ2-7; D is perhaps TRBD2 (5 bases). The CDR3 runs to 17 residues. Germline loops: CDR1 SEHNR, CDR2 FQNEAQ (reference sequence). Trimming cost V 2 bases and J 6 bases, with 23 bases left between them. This chain's CDR3 is CASSLRASNRNLGEQYF. The CDR3, as DNA: TGTGCCAGCAGCTTAAGGGCTAGCAATCGGAATTTGGGCGAGCAGTACTTC.

The chain employs TRBV10-1 and TRBJ2-7, with TRBD1 identical over 7 bases. V lost 6 bases, J lost 0 bases, and 8 bases stayed unmatched. This CDR3 is built from 15 residues. Germline CDR1 is WNHNN and CDR2 is SYGVQD (reference sequence). CDR3 in amino acids: CASSSGTESSYEQYF. The CDR3 region has the DNA TGCGCCAGCAGCTCCGGGACAGAGAGCTCCTACGAGCAGTACTTC.

The J gene is TRBJ2-1, the V gene TRBV5-6; possibly TRBD1 for D (5 bases). Germline values: CDR1 SGHDT, CDR2 YYEEEE. V lost 2 bases, J lost 9 bases, and 21 bases lay in between. This CDR3 has 16 residues. The CDR3: CASSFTAGYPPGEQFF. Here the CDR3 DNA reads TGTGCCAGCAGCTTCACAGCAGGGTATCCGCCGGGTGAGCAGTTCTTC.

The chain recombines TRBV2 with TRBJ2-7; 8 positions match TRBD1. Germline V CDR1 and CDR2: SNHLY, FYNNEI. The junction had 9 bases not matched to a gene; V was cut back by 4 bases and J by 4 bases. This CDR3 region has 15 residues. CDR3 in amino acids: CASSVRQGYLYEQYF. In DNA form, the CDR3 reads TGTGCCAGCAGTGTCCGACAGGGGTACTTATACGAGCAGTACTTC.

V and J are TRBV5-6 and TRBJ2-7; 9 bases agree with TRBD2. Unmatched junction bases numbered 6, after V lost 0 bases and J lost 5 bases. The length of the CDR3 is 15 residues. Germline lookup yields CDR1 SGHDT and CDR2 YYEEEE. The CDR3 region is CASSLGGGRAHEQYF. CDR3 coding DNA: TGTGCCAGCAGCTTGGGGGGCGGGAGGGCCCACGAGCAGTACTTC.